The present T cell receptor (beta chain) was sequenced within a study of beta chain features in type 1 diabetes. Study findings and constraints: Any role of HLA type in TCRB rearrangement remained unresolved here. Junctions at VDJ sites from type 1 diabetes patients had fewer insertions and more deletions.

Reverse transcribing all isolated RNA meant expressed TCRB transcripts were sequenced. Only in-frame clones appear in the TCRdb table, and some are missing; sequencing was by immunoSEQ multiplex PCR. The repertoire holds a few hundred thousand clones, with approximately 30% as singletons. Heparinised blood was drawn once per donor, averaging roughly 120 mL. From germline, CDR1 is SGHRS and CDR2 YFSETQ. This CDR3 spans 16 amino acids. Trimming cost V 0 bases and J 2 bases, with 13 bases left between them. Turning to this clone: As yet, its antigen is unknown.

The TCR originated in a man between 18 and 35 years old in good health. Material: naive CD4+ T cells from blood. The chain uses TRBV5-1 and TRBJ2-3, with a possible D match to TRBD2 (6 bases). The CDR3 sequence: CASSLDGGPATDTQYF. The CDR3 DNA is TGCGCCAGCAGCTTGGATGGAGGGCCCGCCACAGATACGCAGTATTTT.